This entry concerns a single T cell receptor (beta chain). Antigen: not known. Trimming removed 3 bases from V and 6 bases from J; junction bases left unmatched: 11. Germline V gene data show CDR1 as SGHAT and CDR2 as FQNNGV. The CDR3 consists of 15 residues. The record originates from a study of T cell responses to AZD1222 COVID-19 vaccine. Overall study findings and caveats: Reports indicate that nearly half of spike-specific TCRs are directed at unmutated variant regions. The sample set comprised mostly white British donors with more females, and clonal diversity was possibly underestimated. Among those given AZD1222, only five or six were seropositive at baseline. Two AZD1222 doses significantly raised spike-specific TCR breadth and depth over controls.

The data were produced by immunoSEQ multiplex PCR, yet TCRdb's version contains in-frame clones alone and is incomplete. The table includes 90,000 to 120,000 clones, about 90% detected once. This chain uses TRBV11-2 with TRBJ2-7; 7 bases fit TRBD2. The specimen was peripheral blood, collected 28 days after the second AZD1222 dose. This TCR derives from an adult who received the AZD1222 COVID-19 vaccine. The CDR3 loop is CASSLEGGRWAEQYF. The CDR3 DNA reads as TGTGCCAGCAGCTTGGAGGGAGGGCGTTGGGCCGAGCAGTACTTC.